A single sample gave rise to the 32 T cell receptor beta chains below, sequenced in a study of T cells after yellow fever vaccination. MiXCR, applied by TCRdb to the 5' RACE reads, yields one record per CDR3 protein. In the table there are hundreds of thousands of distinct CDR3 sequences, roughly 3.5% of which are singletons. Sequencing used PBMCs, obtained on the day of the yellow fever booster vaccination. Every receptor here comes from a young man who received the YFV17D yellow fever vaccine.

This clonotype was found many times. The chain links TRBV10-2 to TRBJ2-1; TRBD1 or TRBD2 may be the D gene (5 bases each). The CDR3 runs 13 residues. V shed 8 bases and J shed 4 bases, with 12 bases lying between them. Germline V gene sequence: CDR1 WSHSY, CDR2 SAAADI. CDR3 sequence (DNA): TGCGCCAGCCGCGGGTGGGGGTACAATGAGCAGTTCTTC. It is translated as CASRGWGYNEQFF.

Many counts were recorded for this clonotype. The V call is TRBV10-3, the J call TRBJ2-5; TRBD1 matches 7 bases. Germline V CDR1 and CDR2: ENHRY, SYGVKD. With V trimmed by 6 bases and J by 1 base, 2 bases remained unmatched. This CDR3 is 13 amino acids long. CDR3 residues: CAIRGQIQETQYF. In DNA, the CDR3 is TGTGCCATCAGGGGACAGATCCAAGAGACCCAGTACTTC.

V gene TRBV11-2 combines with J gene TRBJ2-5; D gene unclear. V lost 0 bases to trimming and J lost 6 bases, with 8 bases between them. The CDR3 has 13 amino acids. Germline values: CDR1 SGHAT, CDR2 FQNNGV. This CDR3 reads CASSLEDPKTQYF. In DNA form, the CDR3 reads TGTGCCAGCAGCTTAGAGGACCCAAAGACCCAGTACTTC.

This clonotype came up a few times. The chain carries TRBV24-1 and TRBJ2-3; D is unclear. Germline CDR1 KGHDR, CDR2 SFDVKD. This CDR3 spans 12 amino acids. V lost 1 base and J 2 bases, leaving 0 bases between the germline ends. The CDR3 loop reads CATSDFTDTQYF. The CDR3 DNA reads TGTGCCACCAGTGATTTCACAGATACGCAGTATTTT.

The chain links TRBV7-2 to TRBJ2-7; 7 nucleotides agree with TRBD2. V lost 4 bases to trimming and J lost 1 base; unmatched junction nucleotides: 10. There are 16 residues in the CDR3. In germline, CDR1 is SGHTA, CDR2 FQGNSA. CDR3 DNA: TGTGCCAGCAGCTCTCGGAGAAGCGGGGTATCCTACGAGCAGTACTTC. It codes for CASSSRRSGVSYEQYF.

This clonotype was found a few times. V and J are TRBV7-6 and TRBJ1-2; D unresolved. CDR3 length: 15 residues. Trimming removed 3 bases at V and 8 bases at J, with 19 bases between. Germline V gene lookup returns CDR1 SGHVS and CDR2 FNYEAQ. CDR3 sequence: CASSFYQRGSEGYTF. CDR3 DNA sequence: TGTGCCAGCAGCTTCTACCAGAGAGGGAGCGAAGGCTACACCTTC.

The table lists this clonotype with many counts. This chain links TRBV28 with TRBJ1-5, with unresolved D. Looked up from germline, CDR1 is MDHEN and CDR2 is SYDVKM. The V end lost 4 bases, the J end lost 0 bases, and 10 bases lay between the germline ends. The CDR3 runs to 15 residues. The CDR3 loop reads CASSSPAYSNQPQHF. The CDR3 coding sequence is TGTGCCAGCAGTTCTCCGGCTTATAGCAATCAGCCCCAGCATTTT.

This sequence joins TRBV6-2 or TRBV6-3 and TRBJ1-1; 11 bases align to TRBD1. Trimming at V came to 4 bases and at J to 9 bases, leaving 1 base not matched to a gene. CDR3 length: 12 amino acids. Germline V gene lookup returns CDR1 MNHEY and CDR2 SVGEGT. This CDR3 reads CASSWDRGKAFF. The CDR3 DNA reads as TGTGCCAGCAGTTGGGACAGGGGGAAAGCTTTCTTT.

This clonotype was seen only a few times. J is TRBJ2-1 and V is TRBV12-3 or TRBV12-4, with 15 bases identical to TRBD2. This CDR3 comprises 18 residues. V gave up 6 bases and J gave up 0 bases; unmatched junction bases: 6. CDR3: CASRGLAGGASSYNEQFF. The CDR3 bases are TGTGCCAGCAGGGGACTAGCGGGGGGCGCGAGCTCCTACAATGAGCAGTTCTTC.

The sample holds a few counts of this clonotype. This chain links TRBV6-2 or TRBV6-3 with TRBJ1-2, with D possibly matching TRBD1 (6 bases). CDR1 and CDR2 (germline): MNHEY, SVGEGT. V lost 2 bases and J lost 1, with 14 bases in between. The CDR3 runs 16 residues. As DNA, the CDR3 is TGTGCCAGCAGTTACGCCGCCCAACAGGGTAACTATGGCTACACCTTC. This encodes CASSYAAQQGNYGYTF.

At least ten counts were recorded for this clonotype. The chain joins TRBV9 to TRBJ1-2, with a tentative D call TRBD1 (5 bases). The CDR3 loop spans 14 amino acids. Per germline, CDR1 SGDLS and CDR2 YYNGEE. V gave up 3 bases and J gave up 9 bases, with 18 bases separating them. As DNA, the CDR3 is TGTGCCAGCAGCGCTTCCGGGACCTCCGATAGCTACACCTTC. Protein: CASSASGTSDSYTF.

This clonotype was seen only a few times. The V gene is TRBV5-1, the J gene TRBJ2-1; TRBD1 matches 10 bases. Per germline, CDR1 SGHRS and CDR2 YFSETQ. This CDR3 is built from 17 residues. V lost 3 bases and J lost 3; bases outside the gene matches: 9. In nucleotides, the CDR3 is TGCGCCAGCAGCTACTTGCCCGGGACAGGGGACTACAATGAGCAGTTCTTC. Its translation is CASSYLPGTGDYNEQFF.

The chain combines TRBV20-1 with TRBJ1-1; D remains unclear. In germline, CDR1 is DFQATT, CDR2 SNEGSKA (reference sequence). The CDR3 has 14 amino acids. Deletions cut 5 bases from V and 1 base from J, with 14 bases between. DNA of the CDR3: TGCAGTGCTCCAGACAAGCCTGGGAACACTGAAGCTTTCTTT. It codes for CSAPDKPGNTEAFF.

This clonotype appeared many times. The CDR3, as DNA: TGTGCCAGCAGTCCCGCCTACAATGAGCAGTTCTTC. Translation: CASSPAYNEQFF. The chain is built from TRBV12-3 or TRBV12-4 and TRBJ2-1; D not resolved. This CDR3 has 12 amino acids. Deletions cut 5 bases from V and 2 bases from J, with 4 bases between.

The rearrangement links TRBV18 to TRBJ2-1; the D is unclear. V was shortened by 2 bases and J by 4 bases, with 6 bases between the two germline ends. The CDR3 is 13 residues long. Germline V gene data show CDR1 as KGHSH and CDR2 as LQKENI. DNA for the CDR3: TGTGCCAGCTCACCAAACGTTTACAATGAGCAGTTCTTC. Translating gives CASSPNVYNEQFF.

The chain combines TRBV29-1 with TRBJ2-1; 11 positions agree with TRBD1. CDR3 length equals 13 residues. Germline assignment: CDR1 SQVTM and CDR2 ANQGSEA. V gave up 6 bases and J gave up 7 bases; unmatched junction bases: 5. The CDR3 spells CSVRRDRGNEQFF. CDR3 nucleotides: TGCAGCGTGCGCCGGGACAGGGGGAATGAGCAGTTCTTC.

This chain joins TRBV2 and TRBJ2-3; TRBD2 is a possible D gene (5 bases). The CDR3 is 14 amino acids. The ends were cut back, 7 bases at V and 0 bases at J, with 11 bases in the middle. CDR1 and CDR2 (germline): SNHLY, FYNNEI. The CDR3 region is CASIGGYSTDTQYF. The CDR3 bases are TGTGCCAGCATAGGAGGTTATAGCACAGATACGCAGTATTTT.

This rearrangement joins TRBV7-9 to TRBJ2-7, with TRBD1 matching over 9 bases. Per the germline V gene, CDR1 is SEHNR and CDR2 is FQNEAQ (reference sequence). With 5 bases clipped from V and 5 bases from J, the junction kept 7 bases outside the gene matches. The CDR3 is made up of 14 amino acids. For the CDR3, the DNA is TGTGCCAGCAGCCGGACAGGGGCGATCAACGAGCAGTACGTC. This sequence encodes CASSRTGAINEQYV.

The chain carries TRBV27 and TRBJ1-5, with D possibly being TRBD1 (5 bases). Deletions cut 6 bases from V and 0 bases from J, with 30 bases between. The germline gives CDR1 MNHEY, CDR2 SMNVEV (reference sequence). CDR3 size: 21 residues. The CDR3 region has the DNA TGTGCCAGCAGCCCACCCCGTTCCCGGGACCCCCAGAAACCTAGCAATCAGCCCCAGCATTTT. The encoded protein is CASSPPRSRDPQKPSNQPQHF.

This clonotype has at least ten counts. The gene calls are TRBV10-2 and TRBJ1-5; tentative D call: TRBD1 (5 bases). The CDR3 totals 13 residues. Deletions cut 2 bases from V and 6 bases from J, with 8 bases between. Germline lookup yields CDR1 WSHSY and CDR2 SAAADI. The CDR3 sequence: CASSEQGTQPQHF. CDR3 bases: TGCGCCAGCAGTGAGCAGGGAACTCAGCCCCAGCATTTT.

The sample holds many counts of this clonotype. The chain combines TRBV6-2 or TRBV6-3 with TRBJ2-7, with a weak D call TRBD1 (5 bases). The CDR3 consists of 17 residues. Trimming stripped 4 bases from V and 0 bases from J, with 19 bases between. Germline CDR1 is MNHEY and CDR2 is SVGEGT. The DNA of the CDR3 is TGTGCCAGCAGTTCGTTATTGTCTGGCAGGGACTCCTACGAGCAGTACGTC. It is translated as CASSSLLSGRDSYEQYV.

This clonotype was counted ten times or more. The V gene is TRBV18, the J gene TRBJ2-1, with D possibly being TRBD1 (6 bases). The V and J ends lost 0 bases and 10 bases respectively, with 13 bases between them. The CDR3 totals 14 residues. CDR1 is KGHSH and CDR2 is LQKENI in the germline V gene. CDR3 sequence: CASSPPGGRGEQFF. In DNA form, the CDR3 reads TGTGCCAGCTCACCACCAGGGGGACGCGGGGAGCAGTTCTTC.

This clonotype was recorded many times. The CDR3 DNA reads as TGCGCCAGCAGCCCTAGGGACGGGTACAATGAGCAGTTCTTC. This translates into CASSPRDGYNEQFF. The chain uses TRBV4-1 and TRBJ2-1; D may be TRBD1 or TRBD2 (5 bases each). The germline gives CDR1 MGHRA, CDR2 YSYEKL. The CDR3 consists of 14 residues. The ends were cut back, 4 bases at V and 4 bases at J, with 11 bases in the middle.

This sequence joins TRBV7-2 and TRBJ2-3; possibly TRBD1 or TRBD2 for D (7 bases each). The CDR3 contains 17 residues. Trimming shortened V by 3 bases and J by 3 bases, and 19 bases separated the two germline ends. Germline values: CDR1 SGHTA, CDR2 FQGNSA. CDR3 loop: CASSFQGGGEWTDTQYF. In DNA, the CDR3 is TGTGCCAGCAGCTTCCAGGGGGGAGGGGAATGGACAGATACGCAGTATTTT.

This clonotype was seen many times. V and J are TRBV4-1 and TRBJ2-2, with a tentative D call TRBD1 (6 bases). V gave up 1 base and J gave up 1 base, with 7 bases separating them. Germline values: CDR1 MGHRA, CDR2 YSYEKL. The CDR3 sequence is 15 residues long. The CDR3 sequence is CASSQATGNTGELFF. Written as DNA, the CDR3 is TGCGCCAGCAGCCAAGCGACAGGGAACACCGGGGAGCTGTTTTTT.

This clonotype was seen at least ten times. The gene calls are TRBV5-1 and TRBJ1-3; unclear D gene. Trimming shortened V by 4 bases and J by 0 bases, and 8 bases separated the two germline ends. The CDR3 covers 14 residues. CDR1 is SGHRS and CDR2 is YFSETQ in the germline V gene. CDR3 in DNA: TGCGCCAGCAGCCAAGACAACTCTGGAAACACCATATATTTT. It codes for CASSQDNSGNTIYF.

This clonotype was seen many times. The chain couples TRBV20-1 to TRBJ2-2; 11 bases line up with TRBD2. The CDR3 extends over 14 amino acids. CDR1 DFQATT and CDR2 SNEGSKA come from the germline V gene (reference sequence). DNA of the CDR3: TGCAAACACCGACTAGCGGGAAACACCGGGGAGCTGTTTTTT. This sequence encodes CKHRLAGNTGELFF.

The genes are TRBV19 and TRBJ1-4, with TRBD1 as a possible D gene (5 bases). The CDR3 has 13 residues. CDR1 and CDR2 from the germline V gene are LNHDA and SQIVND (reference sequence). V gave up 7 bases and J gave up 8 bases, with 14 bases separating them. This CDR3 is CASNEGSREKLFF. DNA for the CDR3: TGTGCCAGTAACGAGGGGAGCCGCGAAAAACTGTTTTTT.

This clonotype appeared a few times. The V gene is TRBV5-1, the J gene TRBJ1-6; 10 positions match TRBD1. Germline CDR1 reads SGHRS; CDR2 reads YFSETQ. The CDR3 covers 15 residues. V was clipped by 3 bases and J by 9 bases; unmatched bases: 6. The CDR3 here is CASSSGQGSGSPLHF. The CDR3 region has the DNA TGCGCCAGCAGCTCGGGACAGGGGTCAGGTTCACCCCTCCACTTT.

The sample holds a few counts of this clonotype. The chain combines TRBV19 with TRBJ1-2; D gene uncertain. This CDR3 contains 13 residues. The V end was cut by 3 bases, the J end by 4 bases, with 9 bases between. CDR1 and CDR2 (germline): LNHDA, SQIVND (reference sequence). CDR3 region: CASSIGSFYGYTF. In nucleotides, the CDR3 is TGTGCCAGTAGTATTGGGTCGTTCTATGGCTACACCTTC.

Comment on this clonotype: One base away lies a much larger clone, so this may be a sequencing read error. CDR3 protein: CASSTALNSGELFF. The DNA of the CDR3 is TGTGCCAGCTCGACGGCTTTGAACTCCGGGGAGCTGTTTTTT. The chain couples TRBV7-3 to TRBJ2-2; D is uncertain. Germline V gene sequence: CDR1 SGHTA, CDR2 FQGTGA. The CDR3 runs to 14 residues. Full variable domain (outside the CDR3, taken from reference TRBV7-3 and TRBJ2-2): GAGVSQTPSNKVTEKGKYVELRCDPISGHTALYWYRQSLGQGPEFLIYFQGTGAADDSGLPNDRFFAVRPEGSVSTLKIQRTERGDSAVYLCASSTALNSGELFFGEGSRLTVL.

The sample holds many counts of this clonotype. V is TRBV5-1 and J is TRBJ2-3, with a possible D match to TRBD1 (6 bases). The V gene lost 0 bases and the J gene lost 0 bases, with 11 bases spanning the gap. The CDR3 sequence is 16 residues long. The germline V gene encodes CDR1 SGHRS and CDR2 YFSETQ. CDR3 DNA sequence: TGCGCCAGCAGCTTGGTGACAGGATCTAGCACAGATACGCAGTATTTT. This sequence encodes CASSLVTGSSTDTQYF.